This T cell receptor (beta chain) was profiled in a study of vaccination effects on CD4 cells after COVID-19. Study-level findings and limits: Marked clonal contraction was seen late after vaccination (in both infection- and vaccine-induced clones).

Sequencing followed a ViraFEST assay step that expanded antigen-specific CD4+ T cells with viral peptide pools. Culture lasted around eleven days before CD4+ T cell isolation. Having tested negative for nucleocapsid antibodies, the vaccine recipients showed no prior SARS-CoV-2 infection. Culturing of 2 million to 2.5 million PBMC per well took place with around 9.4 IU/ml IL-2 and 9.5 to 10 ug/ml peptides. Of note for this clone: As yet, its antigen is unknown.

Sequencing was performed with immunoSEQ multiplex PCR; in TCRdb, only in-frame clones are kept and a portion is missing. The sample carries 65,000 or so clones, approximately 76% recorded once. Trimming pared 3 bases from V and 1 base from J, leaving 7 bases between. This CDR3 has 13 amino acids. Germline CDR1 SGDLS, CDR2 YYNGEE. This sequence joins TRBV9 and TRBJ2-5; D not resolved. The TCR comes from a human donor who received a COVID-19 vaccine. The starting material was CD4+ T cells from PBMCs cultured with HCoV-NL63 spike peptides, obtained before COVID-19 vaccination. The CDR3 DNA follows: TGTGCCAGCAGCGAACAGACCCAAGAGACCCAGTACTTC. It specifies CASSEQTQETQYF.